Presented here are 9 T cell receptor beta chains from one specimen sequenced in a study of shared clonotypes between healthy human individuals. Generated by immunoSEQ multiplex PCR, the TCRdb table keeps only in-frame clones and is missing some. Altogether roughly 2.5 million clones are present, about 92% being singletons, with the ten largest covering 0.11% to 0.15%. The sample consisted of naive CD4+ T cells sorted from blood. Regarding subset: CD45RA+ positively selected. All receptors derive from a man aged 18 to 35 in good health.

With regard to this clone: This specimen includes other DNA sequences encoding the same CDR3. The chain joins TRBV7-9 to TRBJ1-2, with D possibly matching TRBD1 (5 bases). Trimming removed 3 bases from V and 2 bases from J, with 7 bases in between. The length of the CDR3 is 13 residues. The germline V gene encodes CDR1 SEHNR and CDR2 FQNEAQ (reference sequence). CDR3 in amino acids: CASSFGGNYGYTF. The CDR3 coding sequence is TGTGCCAGCAGCTTCGGGGGGAACTATGGCTACACCTTC.

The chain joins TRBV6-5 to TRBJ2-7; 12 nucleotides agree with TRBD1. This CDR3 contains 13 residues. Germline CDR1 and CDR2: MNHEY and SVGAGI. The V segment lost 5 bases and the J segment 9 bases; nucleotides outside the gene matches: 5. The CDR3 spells CASSGTGGLRQYF. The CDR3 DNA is TGTGCCAGCAGTGGGACAGGGGGCTTGCGGCAGTACTTC.

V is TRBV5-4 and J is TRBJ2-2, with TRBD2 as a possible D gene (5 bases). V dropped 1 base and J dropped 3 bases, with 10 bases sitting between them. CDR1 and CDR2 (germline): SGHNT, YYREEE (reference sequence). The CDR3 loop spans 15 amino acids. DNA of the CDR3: TGTGCCAGCAGCTTGAATTCCGGGGACACCGGGGAGCTGTTTTTT. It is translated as CASSLNSGDTGELFF.

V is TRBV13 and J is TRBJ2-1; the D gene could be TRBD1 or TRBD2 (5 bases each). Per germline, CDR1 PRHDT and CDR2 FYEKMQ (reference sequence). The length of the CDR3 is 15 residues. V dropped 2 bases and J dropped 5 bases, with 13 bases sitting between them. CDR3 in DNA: TGTGCCAGCAGCTTAATGTGGGGGTCGGACAATGAGCAGTTCTTC. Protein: CASSLMWGSDNEQFF.

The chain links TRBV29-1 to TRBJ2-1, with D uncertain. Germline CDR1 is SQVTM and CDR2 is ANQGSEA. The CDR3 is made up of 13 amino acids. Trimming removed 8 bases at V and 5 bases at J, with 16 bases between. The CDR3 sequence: CSQILDTHNEQFF. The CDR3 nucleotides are TGCAGCCAAATACTTGACACTCACAATGAGCAGTTCTTC.

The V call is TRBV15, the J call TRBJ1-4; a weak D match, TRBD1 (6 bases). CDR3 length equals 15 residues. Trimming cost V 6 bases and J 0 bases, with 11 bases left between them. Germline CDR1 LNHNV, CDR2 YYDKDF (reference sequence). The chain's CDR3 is CATSETGATNEKLFF. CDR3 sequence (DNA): TGTGCCACCAGTGAGACAGGTGCAACTAATGAAAAACTGTTTTTT.

For the CDR3, the DNA is TGCAGCGTTGAAGTTCGACCCTGGGAAGATACGCAGTATTTT. This gives the protein CSVEVRPWEDTQYF. This sequence joins TRBV29-1 and TRBJ2-3; D is undetermined. Germline V gene lookup returns CDR1 SQVTM and CDR2 ANQGSEA. The germline V and J ends were trimmed by 1 base and 5 bases, with 13 bases remaining between them. This CDR3 contains 14 residues.

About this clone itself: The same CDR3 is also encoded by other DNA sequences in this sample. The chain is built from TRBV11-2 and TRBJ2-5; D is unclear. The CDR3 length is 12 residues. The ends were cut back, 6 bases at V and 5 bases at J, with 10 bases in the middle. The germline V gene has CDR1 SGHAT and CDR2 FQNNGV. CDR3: CASSPRGETQYF. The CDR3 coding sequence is TGTGCCAGCAGTCCACGTGGGGAGACCCAGTACTTC.

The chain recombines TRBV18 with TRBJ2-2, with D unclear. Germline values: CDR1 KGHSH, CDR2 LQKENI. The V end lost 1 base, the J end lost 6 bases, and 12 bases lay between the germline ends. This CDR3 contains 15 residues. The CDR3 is CASSPQGTAAGELFF. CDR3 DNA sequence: TGTGCCAGCTCACCACAGGGAACTGCTGCCGGGGAGCTGTTTTTT.